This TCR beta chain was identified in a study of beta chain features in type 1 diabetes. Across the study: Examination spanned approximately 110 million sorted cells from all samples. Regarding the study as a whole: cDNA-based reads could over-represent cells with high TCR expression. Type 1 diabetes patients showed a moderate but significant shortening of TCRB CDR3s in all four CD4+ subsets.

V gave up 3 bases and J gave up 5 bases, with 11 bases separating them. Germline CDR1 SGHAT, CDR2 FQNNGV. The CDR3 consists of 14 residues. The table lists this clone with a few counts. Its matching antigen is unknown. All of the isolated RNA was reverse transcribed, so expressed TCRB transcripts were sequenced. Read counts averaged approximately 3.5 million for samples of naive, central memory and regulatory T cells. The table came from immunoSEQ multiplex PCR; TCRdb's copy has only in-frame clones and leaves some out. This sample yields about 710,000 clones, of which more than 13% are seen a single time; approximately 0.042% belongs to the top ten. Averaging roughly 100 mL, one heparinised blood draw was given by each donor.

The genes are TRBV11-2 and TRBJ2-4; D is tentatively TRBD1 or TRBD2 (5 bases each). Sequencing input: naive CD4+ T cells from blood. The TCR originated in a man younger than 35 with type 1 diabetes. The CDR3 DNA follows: TGTGCCAGCAGCTTCCCCGGGGCTGAAAACATTCAGTACTTC. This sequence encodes CASSFPGAENIQYF.